Presented here are 10 T cell receptor beta chains from one specimen sequenced in a study of cytomegalovirus exposure and HLA in healthy donors. Use of 60 Vbeta and 13 Jbeta primers characterized the PCR. Repertoires were generated with immunoSEQ multiplex PCR, while TCRdb's copy carries only in-frame clones and drops some. Of fewer than 150,000 clones detected, around two thirds appear once; the ten largest clones hold approximately 8.2%. Input material: PBMCs. The receptors were sampled from a woman aged 40 to 55 in good health and CMV-seropositive.

This rearrangement joins TRBV7-2 to TRBJ2-1; 12 nucleotides agree with TRBD1. Germline CDR1 and CDR2: SGHTA and FQGNSA. V was clipped by 5 bases and J by 7 bases; unmatched bases: 12. The CDR3 consists of 17 residues. CDR3 bases: TGTGCCAGCAGCCTCATAGAGGGACAGGGGGCGGCAAATGAGCAGTTCTTC. Translation: CASSLIEGQGAANEQFF.

CDR3 sequence reads: CASSLGQVVNQPQHF. For the CDR3, the DNA is TGTGCCAGCAGCTTGGGACAGGTGGTCAATCAGCCCCAGCATTTT. The J gene is TRBJ1-5, the V gene TRBV7-9; TRBD1 agrees at 8 bases. V was clipped by 3 bases and J by 3 bases; unmatched bases: 4. Germline V CDR1 and CDR2: SEHNR, FQNEAQ (reference sequence). The CDR3 loop spans 15 amino acids.

This clone has just a few counts. The chain links TRBV10-3 to TRBJ1-4, with D perhaps matching TRBD1 (6 bases). The CDR3 runs 15 residues. V shed 0 bases and J shed 4 bases, with 9 bases lying between them. Looked up from germline, CDR1 is ENHRY and CDR2 is SYGVKD. The CDR3 nucleotides read TGTGCCATCAGTGAGTCGGCAGGGGTTAATGAAAAACTGTTTTTT. It specifies CAISESAGVNEKLFF.

The chain carries TRBV7-6 and TRBJ1-1; 9 bases are shared with TRBD1. Germline CDR1 is SGHVS and CDR2 is FNYEAQ. The CDR3 runs 17 residues. V shed 5 bases, J shed 0 bases, and the junction held 10 bases outside the gene matches. The CDR3 is CASSTWDRVGMNTEAFF. CDR3 DNA: TGTGCCAGCAGCACCTGGGACAGGGTAGGCATGAACACTGAAGCTTTCTTT.

The chain combines TRBV28 with TRBJ1-2; the match to TRBD1 covers 8 bases. Germline CDR1 reads MDHEN; CDR2 reads SYDVKM. J lost 6 bases, V lost 7 bases, and 7 bases had no gene match. This CDR3 is 13 amino acids long. The CDR3 is CASNPTGVNGYTF. CDR3 DNA sequence: TGTGCCAGCAACCCGACAGGGGTCAATGGCTACACCTTC.

The CDR3 spells CASSPSGFSYEQYF. In nucleotides, the CDR3 is TGTGCCAGCAGCCCATCGGGATTTTCCTACGAGCAGTACTTC. The chain couples TRBV11-3 to TRBJ2-7; D might be TRBD2 (5 bases). Per the germline V gene, CDR1 is SGHNT and CDR2 is YENEEA. The CDR3 has 14 residues. V lost 5 bases and J 1 base, leaving 12 bases between the germline ends.

The V call is TRBV2, the J call TRBJ1-6, with D possibly matching TRBD1 (5 bases). The CDR3 is 13 residues long. CDR1 SNHLY and CDR2 FYNNEI come from the germline V gene. V was clipped by 7 bases and J by 7 bases, with 11 bases between them. CDR3 protein: CASTGQPNSPLHF. For the CDR3, the DNA is TGTGCCAGCACAGGGCAGCCGAATTCACCCCTCCACTTT.

This rearrangement joins TRBV18 to TRBJ2-3, with 8 bases aligning to TRBD1. Losses at the gene ends were 0 bases for V and 0 bases for J; bases not matched to a gene: 2. Germline loops: CDR1 KGHSH, CDR2 LQKENI. The CDR3 is made up of 16 amino acids. CDR3 amino acids: CASSPPGQASTDTQYF. CDR3 sequence (DNA): TGTGCCAGCTCACCACCGGGACAGGCTAGCACAGATACGCAGTATTTT.

This clone was found a few times. This rearrangement joins TRBV10-3 to TRBJ2-6; 8 bases align to TRBD1. Looked up from germline, CDR1 is ENHRY and CDR2 is SYGVKD. This CDR3 has 15 amino acids. Trimming at V came to 6 bases and at J to 4 bases, leaving 5 bases not matched to a gene. This CDR3 is CAIRRQGTGANVLTF. For the CDR3, the DNA is TGTGCCATCAGGAGACAGGGGACCGGGGCCAACGTCCTGACTTTC.

This clone occurred once. The J gene is TRBJ1-5, the V gene TRBV29-1, with a weak D call TRBD1 (5 bases). CDR1 is SQVTM, CDR2 ANQGSEA, per germline. The V end was cut by 5 bases, the J end by 4 bases, with 12 bases between. The CDR3 length is 13 residues. This CDR3 is CSVLSQANQPQHF. DNA of the CDR3: TGCAGCGTTCTATCACAGGCAAATCAGCCCCAGCATTTT.